This T cell receptor (beta chain) was sequenced during a study of T cells in tuberculosis. Background on the study: A South African cohort included IGRA-negative adolescents, latently infected IGRA-positive adolescents and adults with active tuberculosis.

At study entry, adolescents had tuberculin skin tests and IGRA screening. The method was immunoSEQ multiplex PCR; TCRdb's version includes in-frame clones alone and lacks a portion of them. The table has around 25,000 clones, roughly 92% seen once. Germline V gene data show CDR1 as SGHVS and CDR2 as FNYEAQ. CDR3 length equals 14 residues. V trimming: 2 bases; J trimming: 8 bases; junction bases outside the gene matches: 7. The gene calls are TRBV7-6 and TRBJ1-1; the match to TRBD1 covers 8 bases. The specimen was PBMCs. The clonotype originates from a donor between 10 and 35 years old with latent tuberculosis or without tuberculosis infection. Some clones in this sample may be carry-over from other donors' samples. The CDR3 loop reads CASSLKWGDREAFF. Written as DNA, the CDR3 is TGTGCCAGCAGCTTAAAGTGGGGGGACAGGGAAGCTTTCTTT.